The sequence of this T cell receptor (beta chain) was determined in a study of T-cell memory formation after mild COVID-19 (dated by TCRdb to the early 2020s). About the full investigation: Most TCR sequence clusters were specific to one of the two donors. Two young, previously healthy adult volunteers, one female and one male, were included in the cohort. Longitudinal TCRalpha and TCRbeta repertoire sequencing tracked T-cell clones expanding and contracting after mild COVID-19 in a couple of donors.

Ficoll-Paque density gradient centrifugation was the method used to isolate PBMCs. V loses 4 bases at its end and J loses 1 base; junction bases beyond the gene matches: 8. From the cysteine through the phenylalanine, the CDR3 covers 16 amino acids. This entry keeps only the CDR3 DNA: 48 bases, framed from base 1. Instrument used: Illumina NovaSeq 6000. Using 5'RACE with constant-segment primers, TCRalpha and TCRbeta cDNA libraries were constructed, with sample barcodes and unique molecular identifiers added in the process. RNA was extracted from every sample with Trizol reagent. The libraries were amplified in two PCR steps, and the second step added a second sample barcode and Illumina TruSeq adapters. Libraries were sequenced on an Illumina NovaSeq with 2 x 150 bp paired-end reads. Concerning the study's data processing: With migec v1.2.7, reads were demultiplexed and then collapsed into UMI-guided consensus sequences. With mixcr v2.1.11, UMI consensuses were aligned to TRA and TRB V and J templates and assembled into clonotypes. A clonotype was counted as expanded or contracted only if both edgeR and NoisET called the change significant, with noise models trained on biological replicates. edgeR calls used a false discovery rate-adjusted p below 0.01 and a log2 fold-change threshold of 1. As an exploratory analysis of dynamics, max-normalized trajectories of the 1000 most abundant clonotypes were examined by PCA with hierarchical clustering. Each responding clone was given a CD4 or CD8 phenotype based on the CD4+ and CD8+ repertoires, which had been sequenced separately. The public reads were reanalyzed by TCRdb: fastp trimming at Q25, MiXCR alignment, in-frame beta chains only. For every CDR3 protein sequence, its rows merge into one entry that carries the most common genes and DNA. These V and J calls are TCRdb output, not the study's own analysis. The sample yields roughly 340,000 distinct CDR3 sequences; around a fifth were counted once. Jointly, the top ten make up 21% of the sample.

Concerning this clonotype: Its antigen is unknown. Per-nucleotide qualities are absent, and no much larger clonotype sits a single base away.

On the study overall, not on this receptor specifically: Contracting CD4+ clones were located mainly in the CM and EM memory subsets, whereas CD8+ clones were found to be enriched in EMRA. The study covered only two mild cases, and larger cohorts including severe cases with pre-infection samples were considered necessary. Balanced CD4/CD8 phenotypes were observed for clones contracting from day 15 to 85, whereas a bias towards CD4+ was observed for a second wave of clones expanding from day 15 to 37. The detection of some responding clones in pre-infection memory suggests that pre-existing cross-reactive memory T cells joined the SARS-CoV-2 response. SARS-CoV-2 specificity was not confirmed for the second-wave clones peaking on day 37.

The chain was built from TRBV12-3 or TRBV12-4 and TRBJ2-7, with 9 middle bases fitting TRBD1. The sample taken for sequencing was PBMCs or a T cell subset sorted from them (not recorded which). The origin of this receptor is a young man who had mild COVID-19 (a few samples of this study predate the infection). The sample titles of this study are shuffled in the database, so cell type and time point are left out; the donor was told from shared clones. The nucleotides are TGTGCCAGCAGTTCCGACACAGGGGGCGTTTCCTACGAGCAGTACTTC. The resulting protein is CASSSDTGGVSYEQYF.